These T cell receptor beta chains were read from a single sample in a study of CD4 and CD8 cells across lung adenocarcinoma regions. TCRdb re-derived calls from the PCR reads in MiXCR, one entry per CDR3 protein. The repertoire has roughly 13,000 distinct CDR3 sequences, approximately 40% of them found once; the top ten carry around 16%. Sequencing input: CD4+ T cells from the center of a lung tumor. These TCRs come from a male donor with lung adenocarcinoma. The CD4 and CD8 labels of this study may be unreliable. Both conserved end residues are part of each CDR3. A D gene is named only where the DNA matches it firmly.

j_call | v_call | d_call | cdr3_aa
TRBJ2-2 | TRBV12-3/TRBV12-4 | - | CASSPTGEAGELFF
TRBJ1-1 | TRBV7-6 | - | CASSPGGGTTEAFF
TRBJ1-6 | TRBV6-5 | - | CASSYSGGDNSPLHF
TRBJ1-3 | TRBV15 | - | CATSREGRASSGNTIYF
TRBJ2-5 | TRBV6-1 | - | CARGLASRDQETQYF
TRBJ2-1 | TRBV4-1 | - | CASSLGARGAYNEQFF
TRBJ1-2 | TRBV7-2 | TRBD1 | CASSTTGGRGGYTF
TRBJ2-1 | TRBV6-1 | - | CASRLPTQGGKYNEQFF
TRBJ2-3 | TRBV6-1 | - | CAGRRGRGPETQYF
TRBJ2-1 | TRBV11-3 | - | CASSAVYNEQFF
TRBJ2-5 | TRBV6-1 | TRBD1 | CASRGLGGGDPETQYF
TRBJ2-5 | TRBV10-3 | - | CATLGETQYF
TRBJ1-5 | TRBV6-8 | - | CASSQKTQGNNSNQPQHF
TRBJ2-1 | TRBV7-2 | - | CASSFLGGTNEQFF
TRBJ2-1 | TRBV11-3 | - | CASSKGSGTAPSSYNEQFF
TRBJ2-1 | TRBV6-6 | - | CASSIRVGEQFF
TRBJ2-3 | TRBV6-2/TRBV6-3 | - | CASDGNTDTQYF
TRBJ2-1 | TRBV6-1 | TRBD2 | CASSRTSGGSSYNEQFF
TRBJ2-4 | TRBV7-8 | - | CASSQSRVEQYF
TRBJ2-3 | TRBV6-4 | - | CASSPRGIGVTDTQYF
TRBJ1-1 | TRBV6-1 | TRBD1 | CASSEADRGRRAFF
TRBJ2-1 | TRBV9 | - | CASSVGAPNNEQFF
TRBJ2-4 | TRBV6-1 | TRBD1 | CASSERTGGGRAKNIQYF
TRBJ2-3 | TRBV6-1 | - | CASSLPSTDTQYF
TRBJ1-5 | TRBV27 | - | CASRTGMQPQHF
- | TRBV4-2 | - | CASSQGTNSYEQYF
TRBJ2-3 | TRBV10-1 | - | CASSERQAGTDTQYF
TRBJ2-3 | TRBV27 | - | CARRSGGRDQDTQYF
TRBJ2-1 | TRBV6-1 | - | CASSELGSAVGFEQFF
TRBJ1-6 | TRBV6-1 | - | CASRPVGGRDNSRRHF
TRBJ2-1 | TRBV28 | - | CASSTQKNEQFF
TRBJ2-7 | TRBV27 | - | CASSLSLSSYEQYF
TRBJ1-2 | TRBV6-5 | - | CASSYSRSSGYTF
TRBJ2-7 | TRBV6-1 | TRBD1 | CASRAPEWTGSYEQYF
- | TRBV6-8 | - | CASSSHALFF
- | TRBV6-1 | - | CASTSLGYEQYF
TRBJ2-6 | TRBV6-5 | - | CASSYGNSGANVLTF
TRBJ2-4 | TRBV7-8 | TRBD1 | CASSGGQGNIQYF
TRBJ2-2 | TRBV4-1 | - | CASSQESLLSTGELFF
TRBJ2-3 | TRBV6-1 | TRBD1 | CASKIGTGGDTQYF
TRBJ2-4 | TRBV27 | - | CASSGGRPLAKNIQYF
TRBJ2-2 | TRBV5-1 | TRBD2 | CASSPSGTFGGELFF
TRBJ2-3 | TRBV6-1 | - | CASSENVHRSTDTQYF
TRBJ1-4 | TRBV6-5 | - | CASSYTTGTNEKLFF
TRBJ2-1 | TRBV6-1 | - | CASSQTIPPGPIYNEQFF
TRBJ2-3 | TRBV10-2 | - | CARGLWEKNTQYF
TRBJ2-2 | TRBV6-5 | - | CASRLQSGSTETQFF
TRBJ2-1 | TRBV25-1 | - | CASSEFKGGSYNEQFF
TRBJ2-1 | TRBV4-1 | TRBD1 | CASSSGQHNEQFF
TRBJ2-4 | TRBV6-1 | - | CASSEIITDMQYF